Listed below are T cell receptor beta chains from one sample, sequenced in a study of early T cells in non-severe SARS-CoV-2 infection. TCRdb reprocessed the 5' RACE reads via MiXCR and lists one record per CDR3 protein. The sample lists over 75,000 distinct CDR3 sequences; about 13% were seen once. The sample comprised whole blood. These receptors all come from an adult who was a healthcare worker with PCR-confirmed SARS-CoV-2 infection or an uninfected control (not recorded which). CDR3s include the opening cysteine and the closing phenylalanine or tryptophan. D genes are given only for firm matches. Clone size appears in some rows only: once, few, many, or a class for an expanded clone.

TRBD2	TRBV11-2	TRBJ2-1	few	CASNRLAGYNEQFF	TGTGCCAGCAACAGACTAGCGGGATACAATGAGCAGTTCTTC
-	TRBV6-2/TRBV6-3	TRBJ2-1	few	CASSYSVVLYNEQFF	TGTGCCAGCAGTTACTCCGTGGTGCTCTACAATGAGCAGTTCTTC
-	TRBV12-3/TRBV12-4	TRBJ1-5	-	CASSLMAGAGQPQHF	TGTGCCAGCAGTTTGATGGCGGGGGCCGGTCAGCCCCAGCATTTT
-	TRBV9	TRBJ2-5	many	CASSDQETQYF	TGTGCCAGCAGCGATCAAGAGACCCAGTACTTC
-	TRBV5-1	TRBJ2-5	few	CASSLEGRGRQETQYF	TGCGCCAGCAGCTTGGAAGGGCGGGGGCGCCAAGAGACCCAGTACTTC
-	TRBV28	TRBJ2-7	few	CASSTGTNLYEQYF	TGTGCCAGCAGCACCGGGACGAACCTCTACGAGCAGTACTTC
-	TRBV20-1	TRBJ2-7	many	CSARDKKGLETYEQYF	TGCAGTGCTAGAGATAAGAAAGGGTTAGAAACCTACGAGCAGTACTTC
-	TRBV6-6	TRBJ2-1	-	CASSGIDSPGQFF	TGTGCCAGCAGTGGGATTGACAGTCCCGGGCAGTTCTTC
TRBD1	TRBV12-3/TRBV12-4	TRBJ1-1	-	CASSWDRGAFF	TGTGCCAGCAGTTGGGACAGGGGAGCTTTCTTT
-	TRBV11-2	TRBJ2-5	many	CASSFTRRQETQYF	TGTGCCAGCAGCTTTACGCGGCGGCAAGAGACCCAGTACTTC
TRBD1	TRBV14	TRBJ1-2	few	CARSHPGQGAYGYTF	TGTGCCAGAAGCCACCCCGGACAGGGGGCCTATGGCTACACCTTC
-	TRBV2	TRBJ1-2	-	CASMQGSYGYTF	TGTGCCAGCATGCAGGGATCCTACGGCTACACCTTC
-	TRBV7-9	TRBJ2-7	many	CASSLKETDYEQYF	TGTGCCAGCAGCTTAAAGGAGACAGACTACGAGCAGTACTTC
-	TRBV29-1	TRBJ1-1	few	CSVEVGGQAFF	TGCAGCGTTGAAGTGGGGGGTCAAGCTTTCTTT
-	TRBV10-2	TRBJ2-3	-	CASSEPGSTDTQYF	TGCGCCAGCAGTGAGCCTGGGAGCACAGATACGCAGTATTTT
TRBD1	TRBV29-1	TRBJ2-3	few	CSVVGAATGPDTQYF	TGCAGCGTTGTTGGGGCCGCGACAGGGCCAGATACGCAGTATTTT
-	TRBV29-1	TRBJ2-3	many	CSVERVFLGQGEDTQYF	TGCAGCGTTGAACGAGTTTTTCTGGGGCAGGGCGAAGATACGCAGTATTTT
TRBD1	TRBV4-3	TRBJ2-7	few	CASSQDLGTGSYEQYF	TGCGCCAGCAGCCAAGATCTTGGGACAGGGTCCTACGAGCAGTACTTC
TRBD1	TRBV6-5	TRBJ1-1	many	CASSYQSPGQLNTEAFF	TGTGCCAGCAGTTACCAAAGCCCGGGACAGTTGAACACTGAAGCTTTCTTT